The 24 T cell receptor beta chains below all came from one sample that was sequenced in a study of blood T cell repertoires in COVID-19. Profiled with immunoSEQ multiplex PCR; TCRdb holds only in-frame clones, not every one. The sample lists 270,000 or so clones, approximately 91% occurring once. Sequenced input: PBMCs or T cells enriched from blood (not recorded which). The receptors derive from a woman aged 40 to 50 with acute COVID-19.

The chain joins TRBV7-3 to TRBJ2-5; TRBD2 matches at 9 bases. The germline CDR1 and CDR2 sequences are SGHTA and FQGTGA. V dropped 4 bases and J dropped 2; count of bases not matched to a gene: 2. CDR3 length equals 14 residues. DNA for the CDR3: TGTGCCAGCAGCTCTAGCGGGGCGCAAGAGACCCAGTACTTC. This codes for CASSSSGAQETQYF.

The chain links TRBV4-2 to TRBJ1-5, with D unclear. CDR3 length equals 15 residues. The germline CDR1 and CDR2 sequences are LGHNA and YNFKEQ. With 1 base removed from V and 2 bases from J, the gap between germline ends came to 9 bases. CDR3 loop: CASSQVVGGNQPQHF. CDR3 coding DNA: TGTGCCAGCAGCCAAGTCGTAGGAGGCAATCAGCCCCAGCATTTT.

The rearrangement joins TRBV10-3 to TRBJ2-7; 7 bases fit TRBD2. Germline CDR1 ENHRY, CDR2 SYGVKD. The CDR3 runs 16 residues. The J segment lost 2 bases and the V segment lost 4 bases, leaving 11 bases of the junction unmatched. CDR3 bases: TGTGCCATCAGTGCCGGAGCCGGTGGGAGGGCCTACGAGCAGTACTTC. It codes for CAISAGAGGRAYEQYF.

Turning to this clone: Distinct nucleotide sequences in the sample also encode this CDR3. This chain joins TRBV13 and TRBJ1-3, with unresolved D. V was clipped by 1 base and J by 0 bases, with 7 bases between them. There are 15 residues in the CDR3. The germline CDR1 and CDR2 sequences are PRHDT and FYEKMQ (reference sequence). This CDR3 reads CASSLDSSSGNTIYF. DNA of the CDR3: TGTGCCAGCAGCTTAGACAGCAGCTCTGGAAACACCATATATTTT. Full variable domain (outside the CDR3, taken from reference TRBV13 and TRBJ1-3): AAGVIQSPRHLIKEKRETATLKCYPIPRHDTVYWYQQGPGQDPQFLISFYEKMQSDKGSIPDRFSAQQFSDYHSELNMSSLELGDSALYFCASSLDSSSGNTIYFGEGSWLTVV.

This clone was seen a single time. The J gene is TRBJ1-2, the V gene TRBV18; D is perhaps TRBD1 (5 bases). Per germline, CDR1 KGHSH and CDR2 LQKENI. The CDR3 runs to 15 residues. Trimming pared 2 bases from V and 7 bases from J, leaving 17 bases between. The CDR3, as DNA: TGTGCCAGCTCACCAGAGTCGGCAGGGATCTCTGGCTACACCTTC. It encodes CASSPESAGISGYTF.

V is TRBV16 and J is TRBJ2-2; 11 bases align to TRBD2. The V segment lost 2 bases and the J segment 6 bases; nucleotides outside the gene matches: 11. Germline CDR1 is KGHSY and CDR2 is FQNENV. The CDR3 runs 18 residues. CDR3 nucleotides: TGTGCCAGCAGCCAAGTTACTAGCGGGAGTGGAGCCCCCGGGGAGCTGTTTTTT. Translation gives CASSQVTSGSGAPGELFF.

The genes are TRBV19 and TRBJ2-2, with D tentatively TRBD2 (6 bases). This CDR3 spans 14 amino acids. V lost 5 bases to trimming and J lost 2 bases, with 9 bases between them. The germline V gene has CDR1 LNHDA and CDR2 SQIVND (reference sequence). The CDR3 sequence is CASSSGLNTGELFF. In DNA, the CDR3 is TGTGCCAGTAGTTCGGGACTCAACACCGGGGAGCTGTTTTTT.

This chain joins TRBV12-2 and TRBJ1-5; TRBD1, the table's D call, was not compared with the DNA. TRBV12-2 is a recognized pseudogene. The CDR3 totals 17 residues. CDR3 loop: CASRTGTGCHSNQPQHF. DNA of the CDR3: TGTGCAAGTCGCACCGGGACAGGGTGCCATAGCAATCAGCCCCAGCATTTT.

The chain couples TRBV6-6 to TRBJ2-3; D perhaps matches TRBD2 (6 bases). CDR3 size: 15 residues. The V and J ends lost 6 bases and 1 base respectively, with 14 bases between them. Germline lookup yields CDR1 MNHNY and CDR2 SVGAGI (reference sequence). This chain's CDR3 is CASRSNERGTDTQYF. For the CDR3, the DNA is TGTGCCAGCAGGTCGAACGAGCGGGGCACAGATACGCAGTATTTT.

This clone showed up just once. The chain employs TRBV27 and TRBJ2-7, with TRBD1 matching 9 bases. The CDR3 covers 15 residues. The J segment lost 6 bases and the V segment lost 4 bases, leaving 10 bases of the junction unmatched. Germline V gene sequence: CDR1 MNHEY, CDR2 SMNVEV (reference sequence). The CDR3: CASSSGTGKLSEQYF. The CDR3 DNA is TGTGCCAGCAGTTCCGGGACAGGGAAATTGAGCGAGCAGTACTTC.

J is TRBJ2-4 and V is TRBV7-2; 11 bases are a match to TRBD2. CDR3 length: 18 amino acids. CDR1 and CDR2 from the germline V gene are SGHTA and FQGNSA. V shed 5 bases, J shed 1 base, and the junction held 10 bases outside the gene matches. CDR3 sequence (DNA): TGTGCCAGCAGCCCTATACTAGCGGGGGCCACGGCCAAAAACATTCAGTACTTC. Translating gives CASSPILAGATAKNIQYF.

The V call is TRBV12-3 or TRBV12-4, the J call TRBJ1-1, with D possibly being TRBD1 (5 bases). V lost 7 bases and J 3 bases, leaving 12 bases between the germline ends. There are 13 residues in the CDR3. CDR3 sequence: CASTLPGDTEAFF. The CDR3 DNA reads TGTGCCAGCACCCTTCCGGGGGACACTGAAGCTTTCTTT.

This chain links TRBV14 with TRBJ2-3; TRBD1 is a possible D gene (5 bases). Germline-derived CDR1 and CDR2 are SGHDN and FVKESK. With 2 bases removed from V and 2 bases from J, the gap between germline ends came to 11 bases. The CDR3 consists of 15 residues. The CDR3, as DNA: TGTGCCAGCAGCCAACAGGGATTCCCCACAGATACGCAGTATTTT. Protein: CASSQQGFPTDTQYF.

The chain has TRBV6-1 and TRBJ2-7; 7 nucleotides align to TRBD1. Losses at the gene ends were 2 bases for V and 1 base for J; bases not matched to a gene: 8. This CDR3 has 16 residues. From germline, CDR1 is MNHNS and CDR2 SASEGT. The CDR3: CASSEIGKTGSYEQYF. CDR3 in DNA: TGTGCCAGCAGTGAAATTGGGAAGACAGGGTCCTACGAGCAGTACTTC.

This sequence joins TRBV6-5 and TRBJ2-1; maybe TRBD2 (6 bases). The germline V gene encodes CDR1 MNHEY and CDR2 SVGAGI. The CDR3 has 16 amino acids. Trimming cost V 4 bases and J 4 bases, with 17 bases left between them. The CDR3 coding sequence is TGTGCCAGCAGTTCCGGGAGATTGGACCGATACAATGAGCAGTTCTTC. The encoded protein is CASSSGRLDRYNEQFF.

The gene calls are TRBV5-1 and TRBJ2-1; 7 bases are a match to TRBD1. Germline CDR1 SGHRS, CDR2 YFSETQ. V gave up 4 bases and J gave up 6 bases; unmatched junction bases: 10. This CDR3 contains 15 residues. CDR3 sequence reads: CASSIYRGGGNEQFF. Written as DNA, the CDR3 is TGCGCCAGCAGCATCTACAGGGGCGGAGGCAATGAGCAGTTCTTC. The full variable domain, with the rest looked up from reference TRBV5-1 and TRBJ2-1, is KAGVTQTPRYLIKTRGQQVTLSCSPISGHRSVSWYQQTPGQGLQFLFEYFSETQRNKGNFPGRFSGRQFSNSRSEMNVSTLELGDSALYLCASSIYRGGGNEQFFGPGTRLTVL.

This sequence joins TRBV7-2 and TRBJ1-1; D gene unclear. The CDR3 extends over 13 amino acids. The germline V gene has CDR1 SGHTA and CDR2 FQGNSA. Trimming stripped 1 base from V and 1 base from J, with 4 bases between. This chain's CDR3 is CASSLVKNTEAFF. DNA of the CDR3: TGTGCCAGCAGCTTAGTAAAGAACACTGAAGCTTTCTTT. Combining the CDR3 with reference TRBV7-2 and TRBJ1-1 gives the whole variable domain GAGVSQSPSNKVTEKGKDVELRCDPISGHTALYWYRQSLGQGLEFLIYFQGNSAPDKSGLPSDRFSAERTGGSVSTLTIQRTQQEDSAVYLCASSLVKNTEAFFGQGTRLTVV.

This clone was found once. This rearrangement joins TRBV3-1 (or the pseudogene TRBV3-2) to TRBJ2-3; 10 nucleotides line up with TRBD2. CDR3 length: 18 residues. The V gene end was trimmed by 3 bases and the J gene end by 2 bases; junction bases not matched to a gene: 11. Germline V gives CDR1 LGHDT, CDR2 YNNKEL (reference sequence). CDR3 bases: TGTGCCAGCAGCCATAGCGGGGGGATCGGCGGGACCACAGATACGCAGTATTTT. Residues: CASSHSGGIGGTTDTQYF.

This chain joins TRBV5-1 and TRBJ2-5; 7 nucleotides match TRBD2. CDR1 is SGHRS and CDR2 is YFSETQ in the germline V gene. The CDR3 runs 14 residues. Trimming cost V 0 bases and J 5 bases; bases outside gene matches: 4. CDR3 loop: CASSLVQGGETQYF. CDR3 nucleotides: TGCGCCAGCAGCTTGGTCCAGGGAGGGGAGACCCAGTACTTC.

This sequence joins TRBV28 and TRBJ2-7, with TRBD1 matching 9 bases. The CDR3 is 15 amino acids. J gave up 4 bases and V 8 bases, and 12 bases lay outside the gene matches. Germline V gene sequence: CDR1 MDHEN, CDR2 SYDVKM. For the CDR3, the DNA is TGTGCCAGCGGGGCCCCGGGACAGGGCAGTTACGAGCAGTACTTC. Protein: CASGAPGQGSYEQYF.

The rearrangement joins TRBV6-5 to TRBJ1-6; 8 bases are a match to TRBD1. V trimming: 5 bases; J trimming: 10 bases; junction bases outside the gene matches: 10. Per the germline V gene, CDR1 is MNHEY and CDR2 is SVGAGI. There are 15 residues in the CDR3. This CDR3 reads CASSTPGTGLSPLHF. As DNA, the CDR3 is TGTGCCAGCAGTACCCCCGGGACAGGTTTATCACCCCTCCACTTT.

The chain couples TRBV7-9 to TRBJ2-7; 8 bases fit TRBD1. CDR1 is SEHNR and CDR2 is FQNEAQ in the germline V gene (reference sequence). This CDR3 is built from 14 residues. V trimming: 4 bases; J trimming: 4 bases; junction bases outside the gene matches: 6. CDR3 DNA: TGTGCCAGCAGCTCAAGACAGGGGCGGTACGAGCAGTACTTC. Translation: CASSSRQGRYEQYF. Supplemented by reference TRBV7-9 and TRBJ2-7, the full variable domain reads DTGVSQNPRHKITKRGQNVTFRCDPISEHNRLYWYRQTLGQGPEFLTYFQNEAQLEKSRLLSDRFSAERPKGSFSTLEIQRTEQGDSAMYLCASSSRQGRYEQYFGPGTRLTVT.

The chain employs TRBV7-8 and TRBJ2-3; 7 positions match TRBD1. Germline lookup yields CDR1 SGHVS and CDR2 FQNEAQ. Trimming at V came to 1 base and at J to 2 bases, leaving 12 bases not matched to a gene. This CDR3 region has 18 residues. CDR3 sequence: CASSLEPDRPSFTDTQYF. In DNA form, the CDR3 reads TGTGCCAGCAGCTTAGAGCCGGACAGGCCGTCCTTCACAGATACGCAGTATTTT.

The genes are TRBV2 and TRBJ2-1; 8 bases line up with TRBD1. This CDR3 comprises 15 residues. CDR1 and CDR2 from the germline V gene are SNHLY and FYNNEI. With 6 bases clipped from V and 6 bases from J, the junction kept 10 bases outside the gene matches. The CDR3 DNA follows: TGTGCCAGCAGCTCCGTGGGAGACAGGGGCAATGAGCAGTTCTTC. Encoded protein: CASSSVGDRGNEQFF.